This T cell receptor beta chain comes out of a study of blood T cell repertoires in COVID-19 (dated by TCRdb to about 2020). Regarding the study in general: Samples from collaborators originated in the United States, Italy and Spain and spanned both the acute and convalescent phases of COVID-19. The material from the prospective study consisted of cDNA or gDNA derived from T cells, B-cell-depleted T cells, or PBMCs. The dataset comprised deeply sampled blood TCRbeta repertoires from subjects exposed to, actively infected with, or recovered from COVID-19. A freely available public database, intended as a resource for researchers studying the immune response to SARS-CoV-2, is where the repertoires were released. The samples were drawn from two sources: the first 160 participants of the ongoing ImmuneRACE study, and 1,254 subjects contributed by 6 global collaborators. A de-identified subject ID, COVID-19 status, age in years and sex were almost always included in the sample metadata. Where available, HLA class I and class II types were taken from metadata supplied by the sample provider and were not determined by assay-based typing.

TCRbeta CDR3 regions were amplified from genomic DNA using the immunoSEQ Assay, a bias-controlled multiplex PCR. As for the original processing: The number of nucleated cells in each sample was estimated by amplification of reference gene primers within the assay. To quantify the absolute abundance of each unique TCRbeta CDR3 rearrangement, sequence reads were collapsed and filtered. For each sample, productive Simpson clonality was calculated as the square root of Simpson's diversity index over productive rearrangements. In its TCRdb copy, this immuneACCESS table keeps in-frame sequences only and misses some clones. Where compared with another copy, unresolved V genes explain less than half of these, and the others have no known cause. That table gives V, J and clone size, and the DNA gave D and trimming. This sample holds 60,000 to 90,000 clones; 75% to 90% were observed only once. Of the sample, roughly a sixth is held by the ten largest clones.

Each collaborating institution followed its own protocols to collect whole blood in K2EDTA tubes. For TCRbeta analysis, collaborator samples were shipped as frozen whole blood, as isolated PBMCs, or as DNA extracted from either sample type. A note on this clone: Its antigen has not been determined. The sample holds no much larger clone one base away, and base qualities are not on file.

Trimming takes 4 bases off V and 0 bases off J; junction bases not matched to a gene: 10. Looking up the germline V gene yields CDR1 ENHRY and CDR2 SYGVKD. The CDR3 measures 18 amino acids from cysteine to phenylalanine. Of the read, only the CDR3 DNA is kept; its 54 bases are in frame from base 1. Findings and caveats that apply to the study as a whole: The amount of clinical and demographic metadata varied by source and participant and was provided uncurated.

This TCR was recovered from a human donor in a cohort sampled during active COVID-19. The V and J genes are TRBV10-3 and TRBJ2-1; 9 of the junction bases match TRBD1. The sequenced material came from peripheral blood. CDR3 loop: CAISADPGQGRSYNEQFF. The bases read TGTGCCATCAGTGCGGACCCCGGACAGGGGCGCTCCTACAATGAGCAGTTCTTC.